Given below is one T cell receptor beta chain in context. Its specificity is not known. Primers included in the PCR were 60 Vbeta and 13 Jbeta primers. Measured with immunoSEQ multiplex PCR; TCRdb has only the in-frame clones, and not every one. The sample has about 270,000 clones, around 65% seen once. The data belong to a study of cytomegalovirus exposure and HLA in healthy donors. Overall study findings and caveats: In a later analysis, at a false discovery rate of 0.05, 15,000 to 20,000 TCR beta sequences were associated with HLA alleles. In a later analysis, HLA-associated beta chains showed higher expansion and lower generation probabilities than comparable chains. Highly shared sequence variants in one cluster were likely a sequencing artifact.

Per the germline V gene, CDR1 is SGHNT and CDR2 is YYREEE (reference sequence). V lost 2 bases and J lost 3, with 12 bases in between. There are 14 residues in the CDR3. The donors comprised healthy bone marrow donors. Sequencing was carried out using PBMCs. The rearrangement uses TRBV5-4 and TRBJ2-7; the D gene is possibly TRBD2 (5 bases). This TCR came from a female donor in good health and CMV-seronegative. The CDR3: CASSFKGSDYEQYF. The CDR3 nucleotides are TGTGCCAGCAGCTTTAAAGGTAGCGACTACGAGCAGTACTTC.